The subject of this entry is one TCR beta chain. This entry is derived from a study of cytomegalovirus exposure and HLA in healthy donors. Looking at the study overall: In an earlier analysis, around 100 million unique TCR beta sequences were found from some 180 million T cells.

The study ran its PCR with 60 Vbeta and 13 Jbeta primers. TCRdb's copy holds only in-frame clones and misses some; the assay was immunoSEQ multiplex PCR. Of 130,000 or so clones in the sample, about 8.5% were seen once. Germline assignment: CDR1 MGHRA and CDR2 YSYEKL. V lost 0 bases to trimming and J lost 9 bases, with 15 bases between them. The CDR3 extends over 16 amino acids. The sample taken for sequencing was PBMCs. The source of this sequence is a man aged 35-49 years in good health and CMV-seronegative. The chain combines TRBV4-1 with TRBJ1-6; no reliable D call. The CDR3, as DNA: TGCGCCAGCAGCCAAGAACGGGGAAACTTGGGTTCACCCCTCCACTTT. It translates to CASSQERGNLGSPLHF.